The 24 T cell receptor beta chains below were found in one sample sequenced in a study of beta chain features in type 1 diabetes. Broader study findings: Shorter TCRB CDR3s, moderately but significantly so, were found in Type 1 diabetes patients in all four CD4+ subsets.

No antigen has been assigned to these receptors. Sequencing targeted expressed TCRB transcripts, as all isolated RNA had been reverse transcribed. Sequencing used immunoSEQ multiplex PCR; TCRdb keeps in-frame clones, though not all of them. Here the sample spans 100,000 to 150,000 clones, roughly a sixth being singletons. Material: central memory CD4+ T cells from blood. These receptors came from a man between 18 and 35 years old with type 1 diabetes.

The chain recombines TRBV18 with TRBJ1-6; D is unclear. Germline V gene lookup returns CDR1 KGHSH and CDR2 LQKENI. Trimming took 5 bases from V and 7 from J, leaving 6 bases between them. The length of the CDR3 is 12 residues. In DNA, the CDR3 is TGTGCCAGCTCATCGCACAATTCACCCCTCCACTTT. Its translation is CASSSHNSPLHF.

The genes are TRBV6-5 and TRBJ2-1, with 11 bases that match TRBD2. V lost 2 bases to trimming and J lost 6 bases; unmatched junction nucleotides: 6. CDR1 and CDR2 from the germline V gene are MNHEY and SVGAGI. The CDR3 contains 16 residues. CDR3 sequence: CASSYILTSGINEQFF. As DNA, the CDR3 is TGTGCCAGCAGTTACATCTTGACTAGCGGGATCAATGAGCAGTTCTTC.

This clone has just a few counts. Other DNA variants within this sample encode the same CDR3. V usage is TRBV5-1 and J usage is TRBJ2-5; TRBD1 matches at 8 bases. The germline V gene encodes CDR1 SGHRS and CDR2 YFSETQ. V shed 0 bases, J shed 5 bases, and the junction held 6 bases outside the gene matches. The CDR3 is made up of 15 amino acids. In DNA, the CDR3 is TGCGCCAGCAGCTTGGCCGGGACAGGAGAGGAGACCCAGTACTTC. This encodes CASSLAGTGEETQYF.

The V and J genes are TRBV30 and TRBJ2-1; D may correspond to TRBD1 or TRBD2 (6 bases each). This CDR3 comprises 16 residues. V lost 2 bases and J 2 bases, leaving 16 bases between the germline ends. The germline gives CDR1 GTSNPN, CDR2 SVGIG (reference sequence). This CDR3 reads CAWSNRAGQPYNEQFF. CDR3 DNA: TGTGCCTGGAGTAACAGGGCGGGGCAACCCTACAATGAGCAGTTCTTC.

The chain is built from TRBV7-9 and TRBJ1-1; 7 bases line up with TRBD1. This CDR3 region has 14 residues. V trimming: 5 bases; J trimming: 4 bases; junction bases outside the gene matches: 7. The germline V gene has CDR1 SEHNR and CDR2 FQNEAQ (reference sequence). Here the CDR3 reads CASSLTGAITEAFF. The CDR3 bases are TGTGCCAGCAGCCTTACAGGGGCAATCACTGAAGCTTTCTTT.

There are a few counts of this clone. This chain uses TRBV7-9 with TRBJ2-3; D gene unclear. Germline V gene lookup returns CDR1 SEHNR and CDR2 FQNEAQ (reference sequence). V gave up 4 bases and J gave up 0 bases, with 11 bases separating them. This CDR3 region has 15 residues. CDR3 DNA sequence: TGTGCCAGCAGCTCTGATATCTCGAGCACAGATACGCAGTATTTT. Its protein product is CASSSDISSTDTQYF.

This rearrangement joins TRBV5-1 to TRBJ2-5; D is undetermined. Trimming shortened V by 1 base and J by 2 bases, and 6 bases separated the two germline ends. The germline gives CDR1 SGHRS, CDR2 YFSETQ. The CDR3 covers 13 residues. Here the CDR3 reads CASSLSQQETQYF. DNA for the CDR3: TGCGCCAGCAGCTTGAGCCAGCAAGAGACCCAGTACTTC.

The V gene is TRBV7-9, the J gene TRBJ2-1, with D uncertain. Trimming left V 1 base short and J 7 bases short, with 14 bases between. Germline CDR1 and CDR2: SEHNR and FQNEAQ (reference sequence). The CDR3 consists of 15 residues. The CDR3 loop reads CASSLELARWNEQFF. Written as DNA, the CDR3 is TGTGCCAGCAGCTTAGAGTTAGCAAGATGGAATGAGCAGTTCTTC.

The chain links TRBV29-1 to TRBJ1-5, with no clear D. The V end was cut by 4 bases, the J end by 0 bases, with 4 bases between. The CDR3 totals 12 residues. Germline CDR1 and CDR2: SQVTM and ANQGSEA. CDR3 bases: TGCAGCGTTGGACATAGCAATCAGCCCCAGCATTTT. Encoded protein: CSVGHSNQPQHF.

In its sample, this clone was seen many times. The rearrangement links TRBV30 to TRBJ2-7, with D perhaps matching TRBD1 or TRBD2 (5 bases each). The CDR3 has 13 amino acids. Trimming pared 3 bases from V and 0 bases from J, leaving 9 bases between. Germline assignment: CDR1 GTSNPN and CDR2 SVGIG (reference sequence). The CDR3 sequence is CAWSGDVSYEQYF. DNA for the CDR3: TGTGCCTGGAGCGGGGACGTCTCCTACGAGCAGTACTTC.

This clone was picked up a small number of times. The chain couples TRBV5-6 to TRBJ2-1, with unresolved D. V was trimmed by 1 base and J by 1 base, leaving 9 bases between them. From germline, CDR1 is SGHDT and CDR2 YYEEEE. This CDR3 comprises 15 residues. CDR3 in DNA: TGTGCCAGCAGCTTGCGCTCTCGTTCCTACAATGAGCAGTTCTTC. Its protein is CASSLRSRSYNEQFF.

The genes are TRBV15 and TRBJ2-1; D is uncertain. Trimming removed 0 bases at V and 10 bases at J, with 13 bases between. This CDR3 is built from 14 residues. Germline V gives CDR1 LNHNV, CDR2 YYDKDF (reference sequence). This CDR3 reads CATSRDTLSLEQFF. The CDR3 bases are TGTGCCACCAGCAGAGATACTCTGAGCCTAGAGCAGTTCTTC.

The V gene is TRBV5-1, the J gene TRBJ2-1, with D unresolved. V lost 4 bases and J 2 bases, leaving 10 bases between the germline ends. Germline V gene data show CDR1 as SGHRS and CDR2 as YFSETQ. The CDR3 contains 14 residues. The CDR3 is CASSPGATYNEQFF. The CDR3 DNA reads TGCGCCAGCAGCCCCGGTGCCACCTACAATGAGCAGTTCTTC.

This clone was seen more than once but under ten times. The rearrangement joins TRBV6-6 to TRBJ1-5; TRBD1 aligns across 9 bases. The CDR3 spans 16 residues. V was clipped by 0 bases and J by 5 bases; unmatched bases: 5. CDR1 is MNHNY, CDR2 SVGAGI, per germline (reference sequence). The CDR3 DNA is TGTGCCAGCAGTTACTCGGACAGGGGACGTGATCAGCCCCAGCATTTT. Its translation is CASSYSDRGRDQPQHF.

CDR3 coding DNA: TGCGCCAGCAGCTCCTTCAGTGAGCGGACCTACGAGCAGTACTTC. Translation gives CASSSFSERTYEQYF. The V and J genes are TRBV5-1 and TRBJ2-7; perhaps TRBD2 as D (5 bases). V was cut by 3 bases and J by 2 bases, with 15 bases left in between. Per germline, CDR1 SGHRS and CDR2 YFSETQ. There are 15 residues in the CDR3.

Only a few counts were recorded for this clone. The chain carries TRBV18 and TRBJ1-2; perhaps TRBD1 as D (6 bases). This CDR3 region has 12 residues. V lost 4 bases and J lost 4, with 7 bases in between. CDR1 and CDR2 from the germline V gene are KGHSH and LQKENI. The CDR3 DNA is TGTGCCAGCTCACAGGACAGCTATGGCTACACCTTC. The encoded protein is CASSQDSYGYTF.

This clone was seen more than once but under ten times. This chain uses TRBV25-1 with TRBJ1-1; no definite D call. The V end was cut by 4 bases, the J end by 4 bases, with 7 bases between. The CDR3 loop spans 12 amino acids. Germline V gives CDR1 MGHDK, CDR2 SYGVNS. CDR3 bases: TGTGCCAGCAGTGGGTATGGCACTGAAGCTTTCTTT. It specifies CASSGYGTEAFF.

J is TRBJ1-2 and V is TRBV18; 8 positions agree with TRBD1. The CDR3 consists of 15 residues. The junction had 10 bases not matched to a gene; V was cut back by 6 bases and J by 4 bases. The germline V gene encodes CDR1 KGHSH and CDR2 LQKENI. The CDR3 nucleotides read TGTGCCAGCTCTTTTCAGGACAGGGAATCCTATGGCTACACCTTC. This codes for CASSFQDRESYGYTF.

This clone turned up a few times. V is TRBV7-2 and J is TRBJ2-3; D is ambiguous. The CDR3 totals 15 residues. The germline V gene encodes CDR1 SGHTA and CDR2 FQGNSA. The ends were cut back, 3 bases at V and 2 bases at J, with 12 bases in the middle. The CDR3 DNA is TGTGCCAGCAGCTTGGCCGGGCTTCACACAGATACGCAGTATTTT. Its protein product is CASSLAGLHTDTQYF. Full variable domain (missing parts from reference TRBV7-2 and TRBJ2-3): GAGVSQSPSNKVTEKGKDVELRCDPISGHTALYWYRQSLGQGLEFLIYFQGNSAPDKSGLPSDRFSAERTGGSVSTLTIQRTQQEDSAVYLCASSLAGLHTDTQYFGPGTRLTVL.

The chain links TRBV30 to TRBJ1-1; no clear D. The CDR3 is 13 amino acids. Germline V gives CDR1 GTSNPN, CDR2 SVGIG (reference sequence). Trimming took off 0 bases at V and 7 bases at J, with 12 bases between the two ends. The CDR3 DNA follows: TGTGCCTGGAGTGTACTTGGGGTGGGTGAAGCTTTCTTT. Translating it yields CAWSVLGVGEAFF.

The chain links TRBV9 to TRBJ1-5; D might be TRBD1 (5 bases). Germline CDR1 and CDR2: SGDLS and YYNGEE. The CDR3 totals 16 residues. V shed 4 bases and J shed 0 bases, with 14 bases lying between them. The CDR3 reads CASSPCRGSSNQPQHF. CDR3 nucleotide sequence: TGTGCCAGCAGCCCCTGTCGGGGGTCTAGCAATCAGCCCCAGCATTTT.

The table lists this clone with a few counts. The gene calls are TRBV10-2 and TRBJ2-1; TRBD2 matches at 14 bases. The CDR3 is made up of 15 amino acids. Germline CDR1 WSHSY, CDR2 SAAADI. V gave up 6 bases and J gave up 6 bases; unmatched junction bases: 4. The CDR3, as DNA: TGCGCCAGCAGGACGGGACTAGCGGGAGCCAATGAGCAGTTCTTC. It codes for CASRTGLAGANEQFF.

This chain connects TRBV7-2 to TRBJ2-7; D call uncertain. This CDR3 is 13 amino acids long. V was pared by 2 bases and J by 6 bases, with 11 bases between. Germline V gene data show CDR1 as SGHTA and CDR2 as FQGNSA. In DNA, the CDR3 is TGTGCCAGCAGCTTACTGATCCTCTCCGAGCAGTACTTC. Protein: CASSLLILSEQYF.

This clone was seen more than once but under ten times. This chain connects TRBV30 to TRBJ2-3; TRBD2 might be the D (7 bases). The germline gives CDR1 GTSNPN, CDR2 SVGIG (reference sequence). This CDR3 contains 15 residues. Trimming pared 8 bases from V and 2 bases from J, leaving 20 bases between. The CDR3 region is CAHARGAGNTDTQYF. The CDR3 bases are TGTGCCCACGCCCGGGGGGCAGGGAACACAGATACGCAGTATTTT.